Each of the 16 T cell receptor beta chains below was sequenced from the same sample in a study of CD8+CD57+ T cells in acquired aplastic anemia. The template used for profiling TCR beta VDJ and CDR3 was genomic DNA. MiXCR, run by TCRdb on the reads, gives a single entry per CDR3 protein. The sample records 150,000 to 180,000 distinct CDR3 sequences, about 48% being singletons. CD8+CD57+ cell expansion, shown by flow cytometry, had occurred in the patients selected for sequencing. The sample taken for sequencing was sorted CD4+, CD8+, or CD8+CD57+ T cells (not recorded which) from PBMCs. These receptors were taken from a human donor with aplastic anemia.

This clonotype has only one observation. The chain carries TRBV9 and TRBJ2-1; tentative D call: TRBD1 (6 bases). The V end lost 3 bases, the J end lost 8 bases, and 12 bases lay between the germline ends. CDR3 length equals 13 residues. Per germline, CDR1 SGDLS and CDR2 YYNGEE. The CDR3 sequence: CASSEHRAHEQFF. The DNA for the CDR3 is TGTGCCAGCAGCGAGCACAGGGCCCATGAGCAGTTCTTC.

The J gene is TRBJ2-1, the V gene TRBV19; D remains ambiguous. The CDR3 length is 14 residues. Germline CDR1 LNHDA, CDR2 SQIVND (reference sequence). V was pared by 4 bases and J by 5 bases, with 12 bases between. Here the CDR3 reads CASSRLPRDNEQFF. For the CDR3, the DNA is TGTGCCAGTAGTAGGCTCCCCCGCGACAATGAGCAGTTCTTC. Drawing the rest from reference TRBV19 and TRBJ2-1, the complete variable domain is DGGITQSPKYLFRKEGQNVTLSCEQNLNHDAMYWYRQDPGQGLRLIYYSQIVNDFQKGDIAEGYSVSREKKESFPLTVTSAQKNPTAFYLCASSRLPRDNEQFFGPGTRLTVL.

At least ten counts were recorded for this clonotype. This chain uses TRBV6-2 or TRBV6-3 with TRBJ2-7; a weak D match, TRBD2 (5 bases). Trimming cost V 6 bases and J 1 base, with 10 bases left between them. Germline CDR1 is MNHEY and CDR2 is SVGEGT. This CDR3 has 13 amino acids. The CDR3 loop reads CASSTAESYEQYF. The DNA of the CDR3 is TGTGCCAGCAGCACAGCGGAGTCCTACGAGCAGTACTTC.

In regard to this clonotype: A much bigger clone sits one base away, suggesting this may be a read error. This chain's CDR3 is CASSEETGSRNTIYF. In nucleotides, the CDR3 is TGTGCCAGCAGTGAAGAGACAGGGTCTAGAAACACCATATATTTT. V and J are TRBV6-1 and TRBJ1-3, with 7 bases fitting TRBD1. In germline, CDR1 is MNHNS, CDR2 SASEGT. Trimming removed 1 base from V and 5 bases from J; junction bases left unmatched: 5. There are 15 residues in the CDR3.

This chain connects TRBV5-4 to TRBJ2-7; D remains ambiguous. Germline CDR1 reads SGHNT; CDR2 reads YYREEE (reference sequence). The V gene lost 3 bases and the J gene lost 6 bases, with 10 bases spanning the gap. The CDR3 has 12 residues. The CDR3 reads CASSSGSAEQYF. In nucleotides, the CDR3 is TGTGCCAGCAGCTCAGGTTCGGCCGAGCAGTACTTC.

Many counts were recorded for this clonotype. The V gene is TRBV7-9, the J gene TRBJ2-5; tentative D call: TRBD2 (5 bases). V was shortened by 7 bases and J by 6 bases, with 15 bases between the two germline ends. This CDR3 comprises 13 residues. Germline V CDR1 and CDR2: SEHNR, FQNEAQ (reference sequence). The CDR3 protein is CASTQARGKTQYF. The CDR3 DNA is TGTGCCAGCACGCAGGCTAGAGGGAAGACCCAGTACTTC.

Ten or more counts support this clonotype. The chain uses TRBV5-1 and TRBJ2-5, with D perhaps TRBD2 (6 bases). CDR1 and CDR2 (germline): SGHRS, YFSETQ. Trimming stripped 4 bases from V and 5 bases from J, with 15 bases between. CDR3 size: 14 residues. CDR3 amino acids: CASSPTTRAETQYF. Here the CDR3 DNA reads TGCGCCAGCAGCCCAACGACTAGGGCGGAGACCCAGTACTTC.

This clonotype was observed many times. The chain links TRBV7-6 to TRBJ2-1, with D possibly TRBD2 on 5 matching bases. Deletions cut 2 bases from V and 9 bases from J, with 17 bases between. The CDR3 covers 15 residues. The V gene's germline CDR1 is SGHVS and CDR2 FNYEAQ. CDR3 sequence: CASSLLTPRDGEQFF. The CDR3 bases are TGTGCCAGCAGCTTATTAACCCCGAGGGATGGTGAGCAGTTCTTC.

This clonotype was observed many times. The chain employs TRBV5-1 and TRBJ1-1, with D unresolved. This CDR3 region has 14 residues. The germline V gene encodes CDR1 SGHRS and CDR2 YFSETQ. V was trimmed by 4 bases and J by 1 base, leaving 11 bases between them. As DNA, the CDR3 is TGCGCCAGCAGCGTTGAACCTCGGAACACTGAAGCTTTCTTT. Amino acid sequence: CASSVEPRNTEAFF.

The table lists this clonotype with many counts. The chain links TRBV20-1 to TRBJ2-1, with 13 bases lining up with TRBD2. From germline, CDR1 is DFQATT and CDR2 SNEGSKA (reference sequence). Trimming took 2 bases from V and 5 from J; bases not matched to a gene: 12. The CDR3 consists of 18 residues. This CDR3 reads CSARRVTGLAGLNNEQFF. CDR3 DNA: TGCAGTGCTAGAAGGGTAACGGGACTAGCGGGACTGAACAATGAGCAGTTCTTC.

In its sample, this clonotype was seen once. V is TRBV2 and J is TRBJ2-7; possibly TRBD1 or TRBD2 for D (5 bases each). V was shortened by 6 bases and J by 2 bases, with 14 bases between the two germline ends. There are 14 residues in the CDR3. CDR1 SNHLY and CDR2 FYNNEI come from the germline V gene. This chain's CDR3 is CASRSRADTYEQYF. In nucleotides, the CDR3 is TGTGCCAGCAGGTCTCGAGCGGACACCTACGAGCAGTACTTC. Supplemented by reference TRBV2 and TRBJ2-7, the full variable domain reads EPEVTQTPSHQVTQMGQEVILRCVPISNHLYFYWYRQILGQKVEFLVSFYNNEISEKSEIFDDQFSVERPDGSNFTLKIRSTKLEDSAMYFCASRSRADTYEQYFGPGTRLTVT.

Many counts were recorded for this clonotype. The gene calls are TRBV19 and TRBJ1-2; unclear D gene. Germline lookup yields CDR1 LNHDA and CDR2 SQIVND (reference sequence). The CDR3 runs 14 residues. V was clipped by 3 bases and J by 8 bases, with 16 bases between them. The CDR3 here is CASSITGSGLGYTF. CDR3 in DNA: TGTGCCAGTAGTATTACCGGATCAGGACTCGGCTACACCTTC. The complete variable domain, with remaining parts taken from reference TRBV19 and TRBJ1-2, reads DGGITQSPKYLFRKEGQNVTLSCEQNLNHDAMYWYRQDPGQGLRLIYYSQIVNDFQKGDIAEGYSVSREKKESFPLTVTSAQKNPTAFYLCASSITGSGLGYTFGSGTRLTVV.

For the CDR3, the DNA is TGTGCCAGCAGCCCCTGGACAACACGAGAGACCCAGTACTTC. Its translation is CASSPWTTRETQYF. The chain joins TRBV7-2 to TRBJ2-5; TRBD1 is a possible D gene (5 bases). This CDR3 has 14 residues. V was cut by 5 bases and J by 4 bases, with 14 bases left in between. The germline V gene has CDR1 SGHTA and CDR2 FQGNSA.

CDR3 protein: CASSLEENYGYTF. The DNA for the CDR3 is TGTGCCAGCAGCTTGGAAGAGAACTATGGCTACACCTTC. The chain employs TRBV5-4 and TRBJ1-2; D is unclear. There are 13 residues in the CDR3. Germline assignment: CDR1 SGHNT and CDR2 YYREEE (reference sequence). V shed 0 bases and J shed 2 bases, with 5 bases lying between them.

This clonotype occurred many times. The rearrangement uses TRBV6-5 and TRBJ2-1, with TRBD2 matching 10 bases. The V gene end was trimmed by 6 bases and the J gene end by 5 bases; junction bases not matched to a gene: 7. The CDR3 totals 15 residues. In germline, CDR1 is MNHEY, CDR2 SVGAGI. The CDR3 nucleotides read TGTGCCAGCAGGCTAGGACTAGCGGCGAACAATGAGCAGTTCTTC. Protein sequence: CASRLGLAANNEQFF.

This chain uses TRBV12-3 or TRBV12-4 with TRBJ1-5, with D possibly matching TRBD1 (5 bases). This CDR3 has 15 residues. With 7 bases removed from V and 3 bases from J, the gap between germline ends came to 16 bases. The CDR3 loop reads CASTWGSGFNQPQHF. Here the CDR3 DNA reads TGTGCCAGCACCTGGGGCAGTGGCTTCAATCAGCCCCAGCATTTT.